This TCR beta chain derives from a study of blood T cell repertoires in COVID-19. Germline V gene sequence: CDR1 SGHRS, CDR2 YFSETQ. The CDR3 sequence is 16 residues long. With V trimmed by 7 bases and J by 2 bases, 10 bases remained unmatched. This table comes from immunoSEQ multiplex PCR, and its TCRdb copy is limited to in-frame clones, with some not included. The sample consists of just under 250,000 clones, around 86% of them appearing once. The rearrangement joins TRBV5-1 to TRBJ2-2, with 8 bases fitting TRBD1. The TCR comes from a woman in her twenties or thirties who had recovered from COVID-19. Sequenced material: peripheral blood. CDR3 amino acids: CASLPGQGYNTGELFF. In DNA, the CDR3 is TGCGCCAGCCTACCCGGACAGGGTTATAACACCGGGGAGCTGTTTTTT.